This TCR beta chain was captured in a study of Ad26.COV2.S vaccination and SARS-CoV-2 variants. Overall study: In the study, Ad26.COV2.S was injected intramuscularly once, or twice 56 days apart. Study-level findings and limits: Reported findings describe substantial breadth in spike-specific CD8+ and CD4+ T cell responses following vaccination.

Comment on this clone: The antigen is undetermined.

The sample's treatment: approximately 18 received Ad26.COV2.S at low or high dose, single or two shots; about 5 received placebo; per-sample allocation not given. Day 63 after the first vaccine or placebo injection was the time point for sampling. Whoever gave the sample was an adult aged 18-55 years in Boston. Expression of Wuhan-strain SARS-CoV-2 spike came from the Ad26 vector that formed the vaccine. Here immunoSEQ multiplex PCR was the method, and the copy in TCRdb shows in-frame clones only, minus some. The sample consists of 400,000 to 450,000 clones, 80% to 95% of them appearing once. This TCR was sampled from a person between 18 and 65 years old who received the Ad26.COV2.S COVID-19 vaccine or a placebo. This specimen was peripheral blood, taken in a trial of Ad26.COV2.S vaccine versus placebo.

The CDR3 DNA sequence: TGTGCCAGCAGTACAAGACAGGGATCACATGTATACAATGAGCAGTTCTTC. Translating it yields CASSTRQGSHVYNEQFF. This chain connects TRBV6-2 or TRBV6-3 to TRBJ2-1; 7 positions agree with TRBD1. With V trimmed by 5 bases and J by 4 bases, 14 bases remained unmatched. The germline gives CDR1 MNHEY, CDR2 SVGEGT. This CDR3 is built from 17 residues.